The present TCR beta chain was sequenced within a study of shared T cell receptors in the human thymus. Germline V CDR1 and CDR2: MDHEN, SYDVKM. The germline V and J ends were trimmed by 8 bases and 4 bases, with 17 bases remaining between them. The CDR3 is 14 amino acids. TCRdb's copy holds only in-frame clones and misses some; the assay was immunoSEQ multiplex PCR. The data hold 720,000 or so clones, with roughly 85% observed a single time. This clone was counted a single time. The sample was also linked to a second study, of human thymus T cells. As that report states: Finnish infants who were healthy and having corrective surgery for congenital heart defects made up the donors. The thymus was resected at corrective cardiac surgery. Repertoires sampled from thymus and blood appeared biased in V and J gene usage.

Sequences were obtained from thymocytes. The source of this sequence is a girl less than two years old with a congenital heart defect. The chain combines TRBV28 with TRBJ1-1, with D possibly being TRBD1 (5 bases). CDR3 sequence (DNA): TGTGCCAGCTGGCGGAGGGGTCGGAGCACTGAAGCTTTCTTT. Translating it yields CASWRRGRSTEAFF.